A single sample is the source of the 25 T cell receptor beta chains below, sequenced in a study of T cells expressing NK-cell markers. For each CDR3 protein, TCRdb gives one entry from its re-call of the 5' RACE reads, without DNA. The clone table shows 250,000 to 300,000 distinct CDR3 sequences, with the ten largest holding 4.2%. Material for sequencing was blood T cells: a sorted CD56 or NKG2C T cell subset, CD4+ or CD8+ T cells, or bulk PBMC T cells (not recorded which). The source is a woman between 18 and 70 years old in good health.

This chain's CDR3 is CASSLWREQDNEQFF. The chain couples TRBV5-1 to TRBJ2-1; the TCRdb call, TRBD2, lacks DNA for checking. Germline CDR1 SGHRS, CDR2 YFSETQ. This CDR3 has 15 amino acids.

V gene TRBV20-1 combines with J gene TRBJ2-3. Looked up from germline, CDR1 is DFQATT and CDR2 is SNEGSKA (reference sequence). This CDR3 contains 13 residues. CDR3 amino acids: CSAIVSSGNTQYF.

The chain links TRBV7-2 to TRBJ1-1; TCRdb calls TRBD1, which cannot be checked without DNA. This CDR3 has 15 residues. The germline V gene has CDR1 SGHTA and CDR2 FQGNSA. This CDR3 is CASSLVGHKNTEAFF.

The rearrangement links TRBV25-1 to TRBJ1-4; there is no DNA to check the TCRdb D call of TRBD1. CDR3 length: 16 amino acids. Germline CDR1 reads MGHDK; CDR2 reads SYGVNS. The CDR3 region is CASSESGTGPNEKLFF.

The chain combines TRBV5-5 with TRBJ2-2; TCRdb reports TRBD1, a call that lacks DNA to check it against. The CDR3 has 16 residues. Per the germline V gene, CDR1 is SGHKS and CDR2 is YYEKEE (reference sequence). The chain's CDR3 is CASSLVSDRAGGELFF.

The chain is built from TRBV20-1 and TRBJ2-2; TCRdb names TRBD2, which stays unverified in the absence of DNA. The CDR3 consists of 16 residues. Germline-derived CDR1 and CDR2 are DFQATT and SNEGSKA (reference sequence). The CDR3 region is CSARDWGISPTGELFF.

The chain has TRBV7-6 and TRBJ2-1; TCRdb returns TRBD1, unconfirmable since there is no DNA. In germline, CDR1 is SGHVS, CDR2 FNYEAQ. The CDR3 is 20 residues long. The CDR3 loop reads CASSPRGGPKNGGAYNEQFF.

V and J are TRBV7-2 and TRBJ1-2; TCRdb proposes TRBD1, but this gene call is untestable without DNA. This CDR3 spans 14 amino acids. Germline-derived CDR1 and CDR2 are SGHTA and FQGNSA. The chain's CDR3 is CASSPGQGGYGYTF.

The chain couples TRBV12-3 or TRBV12-4 to TRBJ2-1; TCRdb's D call of TRBD2 is untestable without DNA. The CDR3 is 17 residues long. The CDR3 spells CASSPRTSGGFGNEQFF.

CDR3 sequence: CASSSRGGELNTDTQYF. The genes are TRBV7-9 and TRBJ2-3; as DNA is missing, the TRBD1 call by TCRdb cannot be tested. The CDR3 length is 17 residues. Germline V gene data show CDR1 as SEHNR and CDR2 as FQNEAQ (reference sequence).

The rearrangement links TRBV7-3 to TRBJ2-2; no DNA is available, so the TRBD1 call from TCRdb remains unchecked. This CDR3 is built from 15 residues. The germline V gene has CDR1 SGHTA and CDR2 FQGTGA. CDR3 loop: CASSTGQGEAGELFF.

V gene TRBV10-3 combines with J gene TRBJ1-4; lacking DNA, the TRBD1 call made by TCRdb goes unchecked. This CDR3 has 12 residues. CDR1 and CDR2 from the germline V gene are ENHRY and SYGVKD. The CDR3 spells CAIGHPNEKLFF.

The chain joins TRBV29-1 to TRBJ2-1; TCRdb designates TRBD2, a call that cannot be tested without DNA. The CDR3 length is 14 residues. Germline V lookup: CDR1 SQVTM, CDR2 ANQGSEA. The CDR3: CSVVASGSPNEQFF.

The chain recombines TRBV4-2 with TRBJ2-3; TCRdb's D call of TRBD2 is untestable without DNA. The CDR3 consists of 18 residues. Germline CDR1 and CDR2: LGHNA and YNFKEQ. The CDR3 sequence is CASSQGARLAGITDTQYF.

The chain uses TRBV9 and TRBJ2-7; the D gene TCRdb calls, TRBD1, cannot be checked with no DNA. CDR3 length equals 15 residues. Germline CDR1 SGDLS, CDR2 YYNGEE. The CDR3: CASSVRGTDPGEQYF.

The chain joins TRBV20-1 to TRBJ2-5; TCRdb picks TRBD2, but there is no DNA to check that call. This CDR3 has 13 residues. Germline V gene data show CDR1 as DFQATT and CDR2 as SNEGSKA (reference sequence). CDR3 protein: CSARVLAKETQYF.

The chain joins TRBV18 to TRBJ1-4. Per the germline V gene, CDR1 is KGHSH and CDR2 is LQKENI. CDR3 length: 13 residues. CDR3 residues: CASSPPGGEKLFF.

The chain recombines TRBV30 with TRBJ1-1. Germline CDR1 is GTSNPN and CDR2 is SVGIG (reference sequence). The CDR3 extends over 12 amino acids. CDR3 loop: CAWIGSYTEAFF.

The rearrangement links TRBV20-1 to TRBJ2-2; TCRdb returns TRBD1, unconfirmable since there is no DNA. There are 14 residues in the CDR3. CDR1 is DFQATT and CDR2 is SNEGSKA in the germline V gene (reference sequence). The CDR3 spells CSAVPGARTGELFF.

The chain links TRBV29-1 to TRBJ2-1; TCRdb's D gene call, TRBD1, goes unchecked for lack of DNA. Germline CDR1 and CDR2: SQVTM and ANQGSEA. The CDR3 contains 15 residues. The CDR3 sequence: CSVSRGGSSYNEQFF.

The chain carries TRBV7-9 and TRBJ1-1; absent DNA, TCRdb's TRBD1 call cannot be checked. Germline CDR1 reads SEHNR; CDR2 reads FQNEAQ (reference sequence). The CDR3 length is 16 residues. The chain's CDR3 is CASSSYNFRGGTEAFF.

V and J are TRBV30 and TRBJ2-3; TCRdb names TRBD2, which stays unverified in the absence of DNA. Germline V lookup: CDR1 GTSNPN, CDR2 SVGIG (reference sequence). CDR3 size: 14 residues. CDR3 protein: CAFTLAGPADTQYF.

The chain recombines TRBV6-1 with TRBJ1-2; TCRdb lists TRBD1, though no DNA is available to test this call. The CDR3 has 14 amino acids. Germline-derived CDR1 and CDR2 are MNHNS and SASEGT. The CDR3 reads CASSALAGENGYTF.

The chain uses TRBV5-5 and TRBJ2-1. CDR3 length equals 16 residues. Germline V gives CDR1 SGHKS, CDR2 YYEKEE (reference sequence). CDR3 sequence: CASSASSTSSYNEQFF.

The genes are TRBV7-7 and TRBJ2-1. CDR3 length: 14 residues. CDR1 is SSHAT and CDR2 is FNYEAQ in the germline V gene (reference sequence). The CDR3 sequence is CASSLVDRHNEQFF.